The text below deals with one T cell receptor (beta chain). Its antigen is unknown. TCRdb itself ran the RACE reads through MiXCR, one entry per CDR3 protein. The sample holds around 99,000 distinct CDR3 sequences, around 11% seen once. These data come from a study of human T cells and chemical hapten exposure. Overall study context: Throughout the approximately 25-week study, diphenylcyclopropenone was applied weekly to the patients' scalps.

The CDR3 consists of 16 residues. The germline gives CDR1 SGHTA, CDR2 FQGTGA. Trimming took 5 bases from V and 9 from J, leaving 22 bases between them. Study-level findings and limits: Counts of TCRs above 1 in 1000 frequency stayed unchanged with DPC sensitization. Expanded TCRs produced significantly more large CDR3 similarity clusters than controls did.

Sample time point: patch test 1, 2 weeks after DPC sensitization. Treatment of the sample: therapeutic diphenylcyclopropenone sensitization with weekly scalp DPC. This receptor was identified in a woman aged 40 to 55 with alopecia areata. Some clones in this sample may be carry-over from other donors' samples. The specimen comprised whole blood, sampled in connection with sensitization to the hapten diphenylcyclopropenone (DPC). The rearrangement links TRBV7-3 to TRBJ2-2; D might be TRBD2 (5 bases). In DNA form, the CDR3 reads TGTGCCAGCAGCGATCGAATAGAGGGCGTCTCCCGGGAGCTGTTTTTT. It translates to CASSDRIEGVSRELFF. Combining the CDR3 with reference TRBV7-3 and TRBJ2-2 gives the whole variable domain GAGVSQTPSNKVTEKGKYVELRCDPISGHTALYWYRQSLGQGPEFLIYFQGTGAADDSGLPNDRFFAVRPEGSVSTLKIQRTERGDSAVYLCASSDRIEGVSRELFFGEGSRLTVL.